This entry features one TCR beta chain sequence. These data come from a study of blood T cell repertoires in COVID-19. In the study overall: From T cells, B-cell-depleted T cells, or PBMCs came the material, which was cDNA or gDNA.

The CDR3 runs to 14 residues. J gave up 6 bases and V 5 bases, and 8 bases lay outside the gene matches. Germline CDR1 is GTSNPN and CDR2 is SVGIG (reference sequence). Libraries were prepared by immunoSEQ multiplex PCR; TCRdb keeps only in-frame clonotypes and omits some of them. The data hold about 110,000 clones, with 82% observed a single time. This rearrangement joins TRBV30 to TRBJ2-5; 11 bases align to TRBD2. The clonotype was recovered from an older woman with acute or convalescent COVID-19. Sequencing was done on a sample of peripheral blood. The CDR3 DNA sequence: TGTGCCTGGGATAGCGGGGGGGCTTTAAAGACCCAGTACTTC. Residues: CAWDSGGALKTQYF.